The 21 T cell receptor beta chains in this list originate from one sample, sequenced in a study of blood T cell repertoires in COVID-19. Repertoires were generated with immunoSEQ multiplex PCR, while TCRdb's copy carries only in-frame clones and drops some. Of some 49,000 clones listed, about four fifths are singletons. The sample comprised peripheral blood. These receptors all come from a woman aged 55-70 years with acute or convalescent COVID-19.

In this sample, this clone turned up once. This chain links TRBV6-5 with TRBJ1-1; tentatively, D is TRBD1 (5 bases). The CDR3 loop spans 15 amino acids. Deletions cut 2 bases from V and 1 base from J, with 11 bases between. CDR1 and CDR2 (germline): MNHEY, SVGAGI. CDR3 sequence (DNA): TGTGCCAGCAGTTACGATAGGGGCACGAACACTGAAGCTTTCTTT. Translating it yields CASSYDRGTNTEAFF.

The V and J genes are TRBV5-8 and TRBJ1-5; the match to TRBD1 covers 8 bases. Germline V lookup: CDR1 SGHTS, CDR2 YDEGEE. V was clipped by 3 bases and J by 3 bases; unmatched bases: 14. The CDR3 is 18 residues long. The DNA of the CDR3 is TGTGCCAGCAGCTCGGGACAGGTGCTTCTCGGCGCCAATCAGCCCCAGCATTTT. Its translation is CASSSGQVLLGANQPQHF.

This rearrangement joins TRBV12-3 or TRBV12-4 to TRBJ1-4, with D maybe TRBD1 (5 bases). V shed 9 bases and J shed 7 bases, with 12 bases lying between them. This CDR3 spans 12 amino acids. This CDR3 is CASGGSFEKLFF. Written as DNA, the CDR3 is TGTGCCAGTGGGGGGAGCTTTGAAAAACTGTTTTTT.

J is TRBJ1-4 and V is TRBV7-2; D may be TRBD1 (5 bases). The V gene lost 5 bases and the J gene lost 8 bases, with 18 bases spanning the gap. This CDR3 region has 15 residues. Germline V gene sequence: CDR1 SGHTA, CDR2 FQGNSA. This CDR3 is CASSLGAHFGEKLFF. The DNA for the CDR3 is TGTGCCAGCAGCCTAGGGGCCCATTTTGGGGAAAAACTGTTTTTT.

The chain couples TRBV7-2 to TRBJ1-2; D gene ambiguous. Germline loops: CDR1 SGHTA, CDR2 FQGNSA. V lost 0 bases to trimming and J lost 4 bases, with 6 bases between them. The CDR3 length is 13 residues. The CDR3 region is CASSLAQSYGYTF. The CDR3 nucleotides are TGTGCCAGCAGCTTAGCCCAGTCCTATGGCTACACCTTC. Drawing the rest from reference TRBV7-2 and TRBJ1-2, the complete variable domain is GAGVSQSPSNKVTEKGKDVELRCDPISGHTALYWYRQSLGQGLEFLIYFQGNSAPDKSGLPSDRFSAERTGGSVSTLTIQRTQQEDSAVYLCASSLAQSYGYTFGSGTRLTVV.

CDR3 nucleotide sequence: TGTGCCAGCAGCCAAGCGCCAGGCTATAGCAATCAGCCCCAGCATTTT. Amino acid sequence: CASSQAPGYSNQPQHF. V usage is TRBV3-1 (or the pseudogene TRBV3-2) and J usage is TRBJ1-5; D uncertain. From germline, CDR1 is LGHDT and CDR2 YNNKEL (reference sequence). Deletions cut 1 base from V and 0 bases from J, with 10 bases between. CDR3 length equals 16 residues.

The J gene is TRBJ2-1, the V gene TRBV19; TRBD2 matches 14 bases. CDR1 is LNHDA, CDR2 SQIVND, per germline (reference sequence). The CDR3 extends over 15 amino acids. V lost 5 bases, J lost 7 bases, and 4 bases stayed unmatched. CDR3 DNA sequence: TGTGCCAGTAGTGCGGGGACTAGCGGGGGAAATGAGCAGTTCTTC. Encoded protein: CASSAGTSGGNEQFF. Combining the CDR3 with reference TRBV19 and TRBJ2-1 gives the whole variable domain DGGITQSPKYLFRKEGQNVTLSCEQNLNHDAMYWYRQDPGQGLRLIYYSQIVNDFQKGDIAEGYSVSREKKESFPLTVTSAQKNPTAFYLCASSAGTSGGNEQFFGPGTRLTVL.

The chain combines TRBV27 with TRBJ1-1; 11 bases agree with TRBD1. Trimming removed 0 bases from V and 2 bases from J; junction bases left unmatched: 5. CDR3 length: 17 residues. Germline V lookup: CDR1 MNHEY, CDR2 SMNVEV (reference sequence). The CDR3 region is CASSLSGQGASNTEAFF. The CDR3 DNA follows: TGTGCCAGCAGTTTATCCGGACAGGGGGCTTCTAACACTGAAGCTTTCTTT.

The CDR3 spells CASSFSGADNSPLHF. CDR3 DNA sequence: TGCGCCAGCAGCTTTTCAGGCGCCGATAATTCACCCCTCCACTTT. The rearrangement uses TRBV5-1 and TRBJ1-6, with D hard to call. Germline V gene lookup returns CDR1 SGHRS and CDR2 YFSETQ. V was clipped by 2 bases and J by 5 bases, with 11 bases between them. The CDR3 has 15 amino acids.

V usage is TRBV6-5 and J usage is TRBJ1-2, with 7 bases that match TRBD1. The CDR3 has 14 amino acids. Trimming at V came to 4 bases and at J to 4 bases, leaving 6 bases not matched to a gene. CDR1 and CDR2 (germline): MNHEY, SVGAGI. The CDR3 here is CASSSPRQGYGYTF. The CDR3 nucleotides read TGTGCCAGCAGTTCGCCCCGACAGGGCTATGGCTACACCTTC.

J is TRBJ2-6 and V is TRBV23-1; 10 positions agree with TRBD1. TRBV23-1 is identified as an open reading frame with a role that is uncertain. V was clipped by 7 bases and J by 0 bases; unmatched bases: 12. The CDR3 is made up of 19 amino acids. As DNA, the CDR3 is TGCGCCAGCACTAGACGACAGGGGGCTTCCCCCTCTGGGGCCAACGTCCTGACTTTC. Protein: CASTRRQGASPSGANVLTF.

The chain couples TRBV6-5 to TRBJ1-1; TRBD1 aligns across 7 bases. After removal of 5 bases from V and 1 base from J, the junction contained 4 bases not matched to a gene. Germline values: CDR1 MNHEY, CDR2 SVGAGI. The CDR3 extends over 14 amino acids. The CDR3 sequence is CASSRTGRNTEAFF. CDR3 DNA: TGTGCCAGCAGTCGGACAGGTAGGAACACTGAAGCTTTCTTT.

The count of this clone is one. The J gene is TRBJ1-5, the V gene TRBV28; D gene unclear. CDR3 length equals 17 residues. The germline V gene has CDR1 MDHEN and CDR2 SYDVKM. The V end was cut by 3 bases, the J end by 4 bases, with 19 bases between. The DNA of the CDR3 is TGTGCCAGCAGTTTCCGTAGAGGGTTTCTACTTAATCAGCCCCAGCATTTT. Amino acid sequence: CASSFRRGFLLNQPQHF.

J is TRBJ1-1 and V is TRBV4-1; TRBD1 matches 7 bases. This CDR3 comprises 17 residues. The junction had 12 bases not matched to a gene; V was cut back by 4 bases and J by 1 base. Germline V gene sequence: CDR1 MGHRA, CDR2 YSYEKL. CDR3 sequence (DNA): TGCGCCAGCAGCCGGGTTAAAGGACAGGCGGCGAACACTGAAGCTTTCTTT. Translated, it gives CASSRVKGQAANTEAFF.

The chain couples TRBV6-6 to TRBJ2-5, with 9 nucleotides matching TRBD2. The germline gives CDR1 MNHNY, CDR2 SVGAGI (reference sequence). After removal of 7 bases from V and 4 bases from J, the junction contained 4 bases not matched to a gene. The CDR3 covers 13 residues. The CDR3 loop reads CASTASGIETQYF. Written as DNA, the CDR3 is TGTGCCAGCACGGCTAGCGGGATAGAGACCCAGTACTTC.

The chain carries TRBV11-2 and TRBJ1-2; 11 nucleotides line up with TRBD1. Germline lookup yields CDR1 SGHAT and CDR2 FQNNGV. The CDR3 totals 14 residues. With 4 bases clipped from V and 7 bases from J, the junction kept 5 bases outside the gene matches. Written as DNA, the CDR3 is TGTGCCAGCAGCTCCGGACAGGGGGCGGGTGGCTACACCTTC. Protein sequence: CASSSGQGAGGYTF.

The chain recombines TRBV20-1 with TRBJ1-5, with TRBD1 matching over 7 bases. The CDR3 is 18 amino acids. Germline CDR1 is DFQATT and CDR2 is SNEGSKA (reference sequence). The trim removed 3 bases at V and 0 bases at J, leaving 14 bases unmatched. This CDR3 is CSASKPWTGDYSNQPQHF. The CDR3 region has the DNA TGCAGTGCTAGTAAACCCTGGACAGGAGATTATAGCAATCAGCCCCAGCATTTT.

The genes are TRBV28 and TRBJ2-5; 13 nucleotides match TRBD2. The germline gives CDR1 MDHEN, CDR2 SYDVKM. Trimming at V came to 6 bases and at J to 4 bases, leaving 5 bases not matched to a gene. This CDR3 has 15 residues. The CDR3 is CASRGTSGTVETQYF. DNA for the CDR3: TGTGCCAGCAGGGGGACTAGCGGGACTGTAGAGACCCAGTACTTC. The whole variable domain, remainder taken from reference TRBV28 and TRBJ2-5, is DVKVTQSSRYLVKRTGEKVFLECVQDMDHENMFWYRQDPGLGLRLIYFSYDVKMKEKGDIPEGYSVSREKKERFSLILESASTNQTSMYLCASRGTSGTVETQYFGPGTRLLVL.

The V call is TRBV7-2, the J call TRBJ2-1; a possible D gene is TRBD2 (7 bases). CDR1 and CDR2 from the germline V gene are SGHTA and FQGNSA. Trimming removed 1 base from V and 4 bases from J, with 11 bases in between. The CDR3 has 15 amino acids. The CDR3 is CASSLVRGAYNEQFF. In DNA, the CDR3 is TGTGCCAGCAGCTTAGTCCGGGGGGCATACAATGAGCAGTTCTTC.

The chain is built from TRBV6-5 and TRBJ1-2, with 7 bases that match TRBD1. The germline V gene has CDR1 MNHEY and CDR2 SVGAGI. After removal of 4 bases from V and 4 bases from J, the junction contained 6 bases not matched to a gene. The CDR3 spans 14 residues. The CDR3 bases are TGTGCCAGCAGTTCCGGACAGGCGGGCTATGGCTACACCTTC. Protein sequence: CASSSGQAGYGYTF.

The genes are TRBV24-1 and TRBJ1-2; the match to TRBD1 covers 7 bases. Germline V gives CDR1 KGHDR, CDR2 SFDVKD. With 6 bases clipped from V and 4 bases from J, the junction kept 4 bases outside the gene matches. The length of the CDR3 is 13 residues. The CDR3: CATSSTGSYGYTF. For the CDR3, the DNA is TGTGCCACCAGTTCGACAGGGAGCTATGGCTACACCTTC.